The sequence of this T cell receptor beta chain was determined in a study of PD-1 blockade in classical Hodgkin lymphoma. CDR1 is SGHTA, CDR2 FQGNSA, per germline. J gave up 4 bases and V 3 bases, and 11 bases lay outside the gene matches. This CDR3 comprises 16 residues. Time point noted: cycle 4 day 1 (C4D1), after 5 to 7 weeks of nivolumab. Brentuximab vedotin exposure varied among the patients, all of whom had relapsed after autologous stem cell transplantation. Repertoires were generated with immunoSEQ multiplex PCR, while TCRdb's copy carries only in-frame clones and drops some. The sample has 90,000 to 140,000 clones; approximately 89% are singletons.

The source of this sequence is a human donor with classical Hodgkin lymphoma. V gene TRBV7-2 combines with J gene TRBJ2-7, with 8 bases identical to TRBD2. The input for sequencing was peripheral blood mononuclear cells (PBMCs), taken before the fourth cycle of nivolumab. This CDR3 is CASSFHSSGDGYEQYF. CDR3 nucleotide sequence: TGTGCCAGCAGCTTCCACAGTAGCGGGGATGGGTACGAGCAGTACTTC.